The clone carrying this T cell receptor (beta chain) was detected once. This specimen belongs to a study of blood T cell repertoires in COVID-19. Study at large: Whether acute or convalescent, the COVID-19 samples came from the United States, Italy and Spain. From T cells, B-cell-depleted T cells, or PBMCs came the material, which was cDNA or gDNA.

Source study methods: Reference gene primer amplification gave estimated nucleated cell counts. Assay used: immunoSEQ multiplex PCR; TCRdb lists only in-frame clones, some missing. V, J and clone size were drawn from that table, and D and trimming were deduced from the DNA. Among about 240,000 clones listed, 83% were seen once. The germline V gene has CDR1 MNHNS and CDR2 SASEGT. The CDR3 spans 14 residues. The V segment lost 2 bases and the J segment 7 bases; nucleotides outside the gene matches: 2. The TCR originated in a woman between 40 and 50 years old who had been exposed to COVID-19. Sequencing was performed on PBMCs or T cells enriched from blood (not recorded which). The chain joins TRBV6-1 to TRBJ1-5; TRBD1 matches 10 bases. In nucleotides, the CDR3 is TGTGCCAGCAGTGAAATGACAGGGGGCCAGCCCCAGCATTTT. It encodes CASSEMTGGQPQHF.